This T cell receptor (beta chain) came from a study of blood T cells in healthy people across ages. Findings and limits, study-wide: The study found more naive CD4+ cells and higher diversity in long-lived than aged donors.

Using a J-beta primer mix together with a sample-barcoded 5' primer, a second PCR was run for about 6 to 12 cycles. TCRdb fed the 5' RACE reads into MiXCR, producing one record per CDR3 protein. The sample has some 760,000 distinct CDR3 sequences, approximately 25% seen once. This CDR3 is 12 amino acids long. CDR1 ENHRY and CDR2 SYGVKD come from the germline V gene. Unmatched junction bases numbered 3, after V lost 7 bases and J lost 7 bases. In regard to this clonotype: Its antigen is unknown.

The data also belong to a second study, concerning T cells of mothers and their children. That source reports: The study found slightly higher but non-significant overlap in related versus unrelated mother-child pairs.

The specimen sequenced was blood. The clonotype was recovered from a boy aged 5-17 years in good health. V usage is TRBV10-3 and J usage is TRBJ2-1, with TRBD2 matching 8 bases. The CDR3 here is CAITSGQNEQFF. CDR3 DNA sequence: TGTGCCATCACTAGCGGGCAAAATGAGCAGTTCTTC.